The 3 T cell receptor beta chains reported below all come from one sample, sequenced in a study of OX40 agonist ivuxolimab in advanced cancers. Method: immunoSEQ multiplex PCR; TCRdb's copy keeps in-frame clones and lacks some. Among around 70,000 clones, approximately 82% were seen once, and the ten largest hold more than 0.95%. The sequencing used CD4+ or CD8+ T cells sorted from blood, collected in a trial of the OX40 agonist ivuxolimab. The receptors come from an adult with an advanced solid tumor such as melanoma, head and neck, liver or kidney cancer.

The chain has TRBV7-2 and TRBJ2-1; possible D gene TRBD1, 7 bases. Germline V gene lookup returns CDR1 SGHTA and CDR2 FQGNSA. V lost 1 base and J lost 0, with 13 bases in between. CDR3 size: 17 residues. CDR3 in amino acids: CASSLDLQGGSYNEQFF. The CDR3 bases are TGTGCCAGCAGCTTAGATTTGCAGGGGGGCTCCTACAATGAGCAGTTCTTC. Supplemented by reference TRBV7-2 and TRBJ2-1, the full variable domain reads GAGVSQSPSNKVTEKGKDVELRCDPISGHTALYWYRQSLGQGLEFLIYFQGNSAPDKSGLPSDRFSAERTGGSVSTLTIQRTQQEDSAVYLCASSLDLQGGSYNEQFFGPGTRLTVL.

CDR3 loop: CASSDEGGMTEAFF. DNA of the CDR3: TGTGCCAGCAGTGATGAGGGGGGGATGACTGAAGCTTTCTTT. The chain recombines TRBV6-4 with TRBJ1-1, with D tentatively TRBD1 (6 bases). The length of the CDR3 is 14 residues. The germline V and J ends were trimmed by 3 bases and 5 bases, with 13 bases remaining between them. Germline V gene data show CDR1 as MRHNA and CDR2 as SNTAGT.

This clone was seen a handful of times. The chain joins TRBV2 to TRBJ2-2; a weak D match, TRBD1 (6 bases). Germline CDR1 and CDR2: SNHLY and FYNNEI. The CDR3 runs 16 residues. Trimming left V 3 bases short and J 0 bases short, with 11 bases between. The CDR3 coding sequence is TGTGCCAGCAGTGAGTACAGGGTCTCGAACACCGGGGAGCTGTTTTTT. Translated: CASSEYRVSNTGELFF.